The sample holds a few counts of the clone carrying this T cell receptor beta chain. Antigen unknown. The repertoire was sequenced with immunoSEQ multiplex PCR; TCRdb's copy has only in-frame clones and lacks some. The sample has tens of thousands of clones; 75% to 85% are singletons. The data stem from a study of vaccination effects on CD4 cells after COVID-19. Sequencing in the ViraFEST assay came after antigen-specific CD4+ T cells had been expanded with viral peptide pools, which were used to stimulate PBMC. Upon completion of under eleven days in culture, CD4+ T cells were isolated. Vaccinated participants had no history of SARS-CoV-2 infection and tested negative for nucleocapsid antibodies. On both days 3 and 7, half of the culture medium was replaced with IL-2 medium. Trimming cost V 5 bases and J 2 bases, with 12 bases left between them. The CDR3 runs to 15 residues. Germline CDR1 MNHEY, CDR2 SMNVEV (reference sequence).

Overall study results and limits: Late after vaccination, infection- and vaccine-induced clones showed marked clonal contraction. Early post-infection timepoints were absent, and convalescent patients were few.

The sample consisted of CD4+ T cells from PBMCs cultured with HCoV-OC43 spike peptides, taken before COVID-19 vaccination. Documented subset: HCoV-OC43 spike overlapping peptide pool stimulation. This chain uses TRBV27 with TRBJ2-2, with D maybe TRBD1 (6 bases). This TCR came from a human donor who received a COVID-19 vaccine. This CDR3 reads CASSTQQGNTGELFF. CDR3 bases: TGTGCCAGCAGTACACAACAGGGAAACACCGGGGAGCTGTTTTTT.